These 14 T cell receptor beta chains were all obtained from the same sample, sequenced in a study of T cells in Graves' hyperthyroidism and ophthalmopathy. Template material for amplifying TCR beta CDR3 regions consisted of RNA transcripts. Carried out on the TCR CDR3, a first-round RT-PCR used the HTBI primer set. TCRdb reprocessed the multiplex PCR reads via MiXCR and lists one record per CDR3 protein. This table holds 400,000 to 450,000 distinct CDR3 sequences, over 12% found once. The sample consisted of blood. The origin of the receptors is a man aged 18 to 29 with Graves' ophthalmopathy.

This clonotype was counted at least ten times. The rearrangement links TRBV15 to TRBJ2-1, with 9 positions matching TRBD2. J gave up 9 bases and V 3 bases, and 9 bases lay outside the gene matches. The germline CDR1 and CDR2 sequences are LNHNV and YYDKDF (reference sequence). CDR3 length: 15 residues. CDR3 nucleotides: TGTGCCACCAGCAGCCACTCGGGGACTAGCTCTGAGCAGTTCTTC. As protein: CATSSHSGTSSEQFF.

This clonotype came up a few times. The chain is built from TRBV24-1 and TRBJ2-2, with 11 bases that match TRBD1. This CDR3 is 17 amino acids long. J gave up 2 bases and V 2 bases, and 3 bases lay outside the gene matches. Germline loops: CDR1 KGHDR, CDR2 SFDVKD. The CDR3 sequence: CATSDWGTGGNTGELFF. The CDR3 nucleotides read TGTGCCACCAGTGATTGGGGGACAGGGGGAAACACCGGGGAGCTGTTTTTT.

The sample holds many counts of this clonotype. The J gene is TRBJ1-1, the V gene TRBV7-9; possibly TRBD1 for D (6 bases). This CDR3 contains 15 residues. Between the trimmed V and J ends, which lost 0 bases and 0 bases, there was a span of 8 bases. Germline V gives CDR1 SEHNR, CDR2 FQNEAQ (reference sequence). This CDR3 reads CASSLAGALNTEAFF. The CDR3 DNA reads TGTGCCAGCAGCTTAGCGGGGGCCTTGAACACTGAAGCTTTCTTT. Full variable domain (outside the CDR3, taken from reference TRBV7-9 and TRBJ1-1): DTGVSQNPRHKITKRGQNVTFRCDPISEHNRLYWYRQTLGQGPEFLTYFQNEAQLEKSRLLSDRFSAERPKGSFSTLEIQRTEQGDSAMYLCASSLAGALNTEAFFGQGTRLTVV.

The table lists this clonotype with many counts. This rearrangement joins TRBV5-1 to TRBJ1-2, with D hard to call. CDR1 and CDR2 from the germline V gene are SGHRS and YFSETQ. The V end lost 0 bases, the J end lost 0 bases, and 12 bases lay between the germline ends. The CDR3 totals 16 residues. The CDR3 bases are TGCGCCAGCAGCTTGGCCGCAGTCACCTCTAACTATGGCTACACCTTC. Encoded protein: CASSLAAVTSNYGYTF. Full variable domain (outside the CDR3, taken from reference TRBV5-1 and TRBJ1-2): KAGVTQTPRYLIKTRGQQVTLSCSPISGHRSVSWYQQTPGQGLQFLFEYFSETQRNKGNFPGRFSGRQFSNSRSEMNVSTLELGDSALYLCASSLAAVTSNYGYTFGSGTRLTVV.

In its sample, this clonotype was seen a few times. A read error may explain this, as a much larger clone is one base away. This likely comes from a read error, as the CDR3 has no conserved phenylalanine or tryptophan at its end. The CDR3 bases are TGCAGTGCTAGAGGTGACTTCTCCTACGAGCAGTACTCC. As protein: CSARGDFSYEQYS. V usage is TRBV20-1 and J usage is TRBJ2-7; D not resolved. Germline V gene data show CDR1 as DFQATT and CDR2 as SNEGSKA (reference sequence). The V end was cut by 1 base, the J end by 0 bases, with 7 bases between. There are 13 residues in the CDR3.

Many counts were recorded for this clonotype. The V and J genes are TRBV20-1 and TRBJ2-1, with D tentatively TRBD2 (6 bases). V lost 2 bases, J lost 2 bases, and 19 bases lay in between. The CDR3 has 17 residues. Germline assignment: CDR1 DFQATT and CDR2 SNEGSKA (reference sequence). CDR3 DNA sequence: TGCAGTGCTAGACCCGGGGGTAGCGTTCTCCCCTACAATGAGCAGTTCTTC. This gives the protein CSARPGGSVLPYNEQFF.

J is TRBJ2-1 and V is TRBV6-2 or TRBV6-3, with 7 nucleotides matching TRBD2. CDR3 size: 13 residues. Germline CDR1 MNHEY, CDR2 SVGEGT. V was pared by 5 bases and J by 7 bases, with 5 bases of the junction left unmatched. CDR3 sequence reads: CASSGGSGNEQFF. The CDR3 DNA reads TGTGCCAGCAGTGGCGGGAGTGGGAATGAGCAGTTCTTC.

The table lists this clonotype with many counts. J is TRBJ1-1 and V is TRBV5-8, with D hard to call. The germline V gene has CDR1 SGHTS and CDR2 YDEGEE. The V and J ends lost 1 base and 10 bases respectively, with 14 bases between them. This CDR3 has 13 amino acids. The CDR3: CASSLRGSDVAFF. Written as DNA, the CDR3 is TGTGCCAGCAGCTTGAGAGGCTCGGACGTAGCTTTCTTT. Looking up the rest from reference TRBV5-8 and TRBJ1-1 gives the full variable domain: EAGVTQSPTHLIKTRGQQATLRCSPISGHTSVYWYQQALGLGLQFLLWYDEGEERNRGNFPPRFSGRQFPNYSSELNVNALELEDSALYLCASSLRGSDVAFFGQGTRLTVV.

This clonotype was detected a few times. The rearrangement uses TRBV19 and TRBJ1-1, with 8 nucleotides matching TRBD1. The CDR3 spans 15 residues. V lost 6 bases to trimming and J lost 4 bases; unmatched junction nucleotides: 10. The germline V gene encodes CDR1 LNHDA and CDR2 SQIVND (reference sequence). CDR3 in amino acids: CASRTHTTGGTEAFF. The CDR3 DNA is TGTGCCAGTAGAACCCATACCACAGGGGGCACTGAAGCTTTCTTT.

The sample holds one count of this clonotype. The V and J genes are TRBV14 and TRBJ2-1; the D gene is possibly TRBD1 (5 bases). In germline, CDR1 is SGHDN, CDR2 FVKESK. Trimming took 0 bases from V and 1 from J, leaving 16 bases between them. There are 18 residues in the CDR3. The CDR3 region has the DNA TGTGCCAGCAGCCAAGATGGTCAGGGTGGAAGTTCCTACAATGAGCAGTTCTTC. It translates to CASSQDGQGGSSYNEQFF.

The gene calls are TRBV20-1 and TRBJ2-7; a weak D match, TRBD1 (6 bases). The germline CDR1 and CDR2 sequences are DFQATT and SNEGSKA (reference sequence). The CDR3 is 13 amino acids. The V and J ends lost 4 bases and 2 bases respectively, with 12 bases between them. CDR3 sequence reads: CSANRDTPYEQYF. The DNA for the CDR3 is TGCAGTGCTAATAGGGACACCCCCTACGAGCAGTACTTC.

There are a few counts of this clonotype. The J gene is TRBJ1-5, the V gene TRBV7-8; 9 bases agree with TRBD1. With 3 bases clipped from V and 9 bases from J, the junction kept 12 bases outside the gene matches. CDR1 is SGHVS, CDR2 FQNEAQ, per germline. The CDR3 is 16 residues long. DNA for the CDR3: TGTGCCAGCAGCTTGGGGACAGGGCTCTCGGGGCGGCCCCAGCATTTT. Amino acids: CASSLGTGLSGRPQHF.

This clonotype was recorded many times. A much larger clone is a single base away; this may be a read error. The genes are TRBV7-2 and TRBJ2-7; tentatively, D is TRBD2 (5 bases). Germline CDR1 reads SGHTA; CDR2 reads FQGNSA. Between the trimmed V and J ends, which lost 1 base and 8 bases, there was a span of 12 bases. The CDR3 loop spans 13 amino acids. This CDR3 is CASSLGRGDKQYF. CDR3 nucleotide sequence: TGTGCCAGCAGCTTAGGACGGGGAGACAAGCAGTACTTC.

This clonotype was seen at least ten times. CDR3 loop: CASRTSTADTQYF. The CDR3 region has the DNA TGCGCCAGCAGAACTAGTACCGCAGATACGCAGTATTTT. The rearrangement uses TRBV5-1 and TRBJ2-3; possible D gene TRBD2, 5 bases. This CDR3 is built from 13 residues. V lost 5 bases to trimming and J lost 4 bases, with 11 bases between them. Looked up from germline, CDR1 is SGHRS and CDR2 is YFSETQ.